This T cell receptor beta chain was captured by sequencing in a study of OX40 agonist ivuxolimab in advanced cancers. The CDR3 contains 14 residues. Per germline, CDR1 MGHRA and CDR2 YSYEKL. Trimming stripped 4 bases from V and 1 base from J, with 10 bases between. Sequencing used immunoSEQ multiplex PCR; TCRdb keeps in-frame clones, though not all of them. The data show roughly 8,600 clones, about four fifths seen once. Sequenced here: CD4+ or CD8+ T cells sorted from blood, sampled in a trial of the OX40 agonist ivuxolimab. This chain links TRBV4-1 with TRBJ1-1; D call uncertain. This TCR came from an adult with an advanced solid tumor such as melanoma, head and neck, liver or kidney cancer. The CDR3: CASSRGIGNTEAFF. The CDR3 nucleotides are TGCGCCAGCAGCCGGGGAATTGGGAACACTGAAGCTTTCTTT.